Listed below are T cell receptor beta chains from one sample, sequenced in a study of post-analysis software for immune sequencing data. TCRdb processed the PCR reads anew with MiXCR; each CDR3 protein has one entry. In the table there are almost 700,000 distinct CDR3 sequences, 55% to 60% of which are singletons. Material: blood. Receptors originate from a girl aged 2 to 10 with multiple sclerosis. Both conserved end residues are part of each CDR3. The D gene is left open where the match is weak. Not all rows give a size; the values are once, few, many and, for expanded clones, a class.

clone size: -; J gene: TRBJ2-7; D gene: TRBD1; V gene: TRBV6-2/TRBV6-3; CDR3 DNA: TGTGCCAGCAGCCAACGACAGGGGACCTCCTACGAGCAGTACTTC; CDR3 protein: CASSQRQGTSYEQYF
clone size: few; J gene: TRBJ2-7; D gene: TRBD1; V gene: TRBV5-1; CDR3 DNA: TGCGCCAGCGCGGAGACAGGGGGAAACTACGAGCAGTACTTC; CDR3 protein: CASAETGGNYEQYF
clone size: -; J gene: TRBJ2-3; D gene: -; V gene: TRBV7-3; CDR3 DNA: TGTGCCAGCAGCCCACGTGGCGGGATAGGCACAGATACGCAGTATTTT; CDR3 protein: CASSPRGGIGTDTQYF
clone size: -; J gene: TRBJ1-1; D gene: -; V gene: TRBV5-1; CDR3 DNA: TGCGCCAGCAGCCCCGGTGGGACAAAGAACACTGAAGCTTTCTTT; CDR3 protein: CASSPGGTKNTEAFF
clone size: -; J gene: TRBJ2-1; D gene: -; V gene: TRBV10-1; CDR3 DNA: TGCGCCAGCGGGATGGTGGGGTCTGGTGAGCAGTTCTTC; CDR3 protein: CASGMVGSGEQFF
clone size: -; J gene: TRBJ2-1; D gene: TRBD2; V gene: TRBV7-8; CDR3 DNA: TGTGCCAGCAGCCCCCAGCGGGGGCTGGTCAATGAGCAGTTCTTC; CDR3 protein: CASSPQRGLVNEQFF
clone size: -; J gene: TRBJ1-2; D gene: -; V gene: TRBV4-1; CDR3 DNA: TGCGCCAGCAGCCCGGGACCTACGGTGGGGGCCGGCTATGGCTACACCTTC; CDR3 protein: CASSPGPTVGAGYGYTF
clone size: few; J gene: TRBJ2-3; D gene: -; V gene: TRBV29-1; CDR3 DNA: TGCAGCGTAAGCGAAGATACGCAGTATTTT; CDR3 protein: CSVSEDTQYF
clone size: -; J gene: TRBJ2-7; D gene: -; V gene: TRBV5-1; CDR3 DNA: TGCGCCAGCAGCCCGGACGGCCCCAACGAGCAGTACTTC; CDR3 protein: CASSPDGPNEQYF
clone size: -; J gene: TRBJ1-2; D gene: -; V gene: TRBV4-2; CDR3 DNA: TGTGCCAGCAGCCAAGATAGTTTGAAACAGGGCGGCTATGGCTACACCTTC; CDR3 protein: CASSQDSLKQGGYGYTF
clone size: -; J gene: TRBJ1-1; D gene: TRBD1; V gene: TRBV6-2/TRBV6-3; CDR3 DNA: TGTGCCAGCAGTTACGGGACAGACATGAACACTGAAGCTTTCTTT; CDR3 protein: CASSYGTDMNTEAFF
clone size: -; J gene: TRBJ2-5; D gene: -; V gene: TRBV5-6; CDR3 DNA: TGTGCCAGCAGCTTGAGGGCAGGGCGCTTACAAGAGACCCAGTACTTC; CDR3 protein: CASSLRAGRLQETQYF
clone size: -; J gene: TRBJ2-4; D gene: -; V gene: TRBV6-5; CDR3 DNA: TGTGCCAGCAGTTACACGTTTCTAGCCAAAAACATTCAGTACTTC; CDR3 protein: CASSYTFLAKNIQYF
clone size: -; J gene: TRBJ2-3; D gene: TRBD1; V gene: TRBV29-1; CDR3 DNA: TGCAGCGGGAAAGGGACAGGGGGCACAGATACGCAGTATTTT; CDR3 protein: CSGKGTGGTDTQYF
clone size: few; J gene: TRBJ2-5; D gene: -; V gene: TRBV15; CDR3 DNA: TGTGCCACCAACCAGGGGTTAGAGACCCAGTACTTC; CDR3 protein: CATNQGLETQYF
clone size: -; J gene: TRBJ1-1; D gene: TRBD1; V gene: TRBV7-3; CDR3 DNA: TGTGCCAGCAGCCGCGGACAGGCTAACACTGAAGCTTTCTTT; CDR3 protein: CASSRGQANTEAFF
clone size: few; J gene: TRBJ2-1; D gene: -; V gene: TRBV29-1; CDR3 DNA: TGCAGCGTCGGAAGTATCGGCTACAATGAGCAGTTCTTC; CDR3 protein: CSVGSIGYNEQFF
clone size: once; J gene: TRBJ2-3; D gene: -; V gene: TRBV9; CDR3 DNA: TGTGCCAGCAGCCTAGGACTGGAACGGGCAGATACGCAGTATTTT; CDR3 protein: CASSLGLERADTQYF
clone size: -; J gene: TRBJ2-3; D gene: -; V gene: TRBV20-1; CDR3 DNA: TGCAGTGCTCGGAGCCCCACAGATACGCAGTATTTT; CDR3 protein: CSARSPTDTQYF
clone size: few; J gene: TRBJ2-5; D gene: -; V gene: TRBV6-5; CDR3 DNA: TGTGCCAGCACCGACCCCGGGTACCAAGAGACCCAGTACTTC; CDR3 protein: CASTDPGYQETQYF
clone size: -; J gene: TRBJ2-1; D gene: TRBD1; V gene: TRBV7-3; CDR3 DNA: TGTGCCAGCTCCGGGACAGGGACGAGCAATGAGCAGTTCTTC; CDR3 protein: CASSGTGTSNEQFF
clone size: few; J gene: TRBJ2-2; D gene: TRBD1; V gene: TRBV11-2; CDR3 DNA: TGTGCCAGCAGCCACGGACAGGTGAACACCGGGGAGCTGTTTTTT; CDR3 protein: CASSHGQVNTGELFF
clone size: -; J gene: TRBJ1-2; D gene: -; V gene: TRBV12-3/TRBV12-4; CDR3 DNA: TGTGCCAGCAGTTTAGAAGGTGGGCCCCGCTATGGCTACACCTTC; CDR3 protein: CASSLEGGPRYGYTF
clone size: -; J gene: TRBJ2-1; D gene: -; V gene: TRBV7-2; CDR3 DNA: TGTGCCAGCAGCTTAACATCGAGTGTTGAGCAGTTCTTC; CDR3 protein: CASSLTSSVEQFF